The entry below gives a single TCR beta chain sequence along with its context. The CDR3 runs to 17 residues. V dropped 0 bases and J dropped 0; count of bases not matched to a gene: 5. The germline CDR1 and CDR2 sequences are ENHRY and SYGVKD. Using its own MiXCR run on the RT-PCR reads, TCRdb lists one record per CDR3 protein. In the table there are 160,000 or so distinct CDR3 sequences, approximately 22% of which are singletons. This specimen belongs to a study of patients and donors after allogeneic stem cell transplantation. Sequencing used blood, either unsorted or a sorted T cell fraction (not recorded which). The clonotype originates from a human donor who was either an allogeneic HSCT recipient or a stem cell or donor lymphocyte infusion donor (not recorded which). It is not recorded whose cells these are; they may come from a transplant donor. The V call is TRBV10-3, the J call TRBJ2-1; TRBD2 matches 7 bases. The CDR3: CAISESASGSSYNEQFF. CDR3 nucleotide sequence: TGTGCCATCAGTGAGTCTGCTAGCGGAAGCTCCTACAATGAGCAGTTCTTC.